This record concerns one TCR beta chain sequence. Its antigen is not known. The sample belongs to a study of T cell responses to AZD1222 COVID-19 vaccine. The study, taken as a whole, reports: Seropositivity was recorded at baseline in only a handful of AZD1222 recipients. Vaccine-associated CD4 TCRs spanned spike, dominant at 160-218 and 743-854. Targets within unmutated variant regions were reportedly found for nearly half of spike-specific TCRs. Sampling that yielded the repertoires occurred only after the peak T cell response.

Clones were sequenced by immunoSEQ multiplex PCR, and TCRdb holds only the in-frame ones, with some missing. The sample holds approximately 77,000 clones, roughly 90% seen once. Germline V CDR1 and CDR2: LNHDA, SQIVND (reference sequence). The V end was cut by 5 bases, the J end by 12 bases, with 14 bases between. This CDR3 has 13 amino acids. The sample in question was peripheral blood, obtained 28 days after the second AZD1222 dose. The chain has TRBV19 and TRBJ1-6, with D unresolved. This receptor was taken from an adult who received the AZD1222 COVID-19 vaccine. The CDR3 here is CASSGAGEGPLHF. The CDR3 region has the DNA TGTGCCAGTAGTGGCGCAGGCGAGGGACCCCTCCACTTT.